This T cell receptor beta chain emerged from a study of cytomegalovirus exposure and HLA in healthy donors. Generated by immunoSEQ multiplex PCR, the TCRdb table keeps only in-frame clones and is missing some. The sample consists of about 330,000 clones, around 87% of them appearing once. The donors were part of the roughly 110-subject validation cohort, which stood apart from the 666-subject first cohort. Study findings and constraints: Researchers reported that three CMV-associated chains were confirmed in vitro as CMV antigen-specific. The TCR clusters that emerged in the first cohort tended, a later analysis found, to co-occur in the 110 or so validation repertoires. The classifier, whose performance was assessed in both the original and validation cohorts, reportedly diagnosed cytomegalovirus status with high specificity and sensitivity.

The CDR3 is made up of 15 amino acids. V trimming: 2 bases; J trimming: 4 bases; junction bases outside the gene matches: 3. Germline V gene lookup returns CDR1 SGHVS and CDR2 FQNEAQ. Regarding this clone: Its antigen remains unidentified.

This receptor was identified in a young woman in good health and CMV-seropositive. V is TRBV7-8 and J is TRBJ1-5; 9 nucleotides match TRBD1. Sequencing used PBMCs. In DNA form, the CDR3 reads TGTGCCAGCAGCTTATCCGGGACAGGGAATCAGCCCCAGCATTTT. Its protein product is CASSLSGTGNQPQHF.